This T cell receptor beta chain was sequenced in a study of control samples from healthy donors and cancer patients (dated by TCRdb to about 2020). The CDR3 spans 15 residues, from the cysteine through the phenylalanine. Only the CDR3 DNA stays, 45 bases, in frame from base 1. The germline V gene (reference sequence) supplies CDR1 MNHEY and CDR2 SMNVEV. Trimming removed 5 bases from V and 7 bases from J; the gene matches leave 10 bases unexplained. Receptors were amplified or captured by the immunoSEQ multiplex PCR assay. TCRdb took over this immuneACCESS table, retaining in-frame rearrangements with V and J assigned. Such tables are incomplete; in checked studies, under half of the missing clones stem from an unresolved V gene, and the remainder is unexplained. The sample table records about 160,000 clones; roughly 93% of these occur just once. Under 7% of the sample goes to the ten largest clones.

As regards this clone: What antigen it recognizes has not been identified. No per-base quality is available; no much larger clone lies one base away.

The receptor's source is a man younger than 35 in good health. The V and J segments used are TRBV27 and TRBJ1-4, and TRBD1 matches 7 of the central bases. Sequences were obtained from blood. The base sequence is TGTGCCAGCAGTGGGTACAGGGGATCTGGTGAAAAACTGTTTTTT. It codes for CASSGYRGSGEKLFF.